The 10 T cell receptor beta chains below all came from one sample that was sequenced in a study of T-cell reconstitution after alpha-beta-depleted transplantation in children. Using unique molecular identifiers, the investigators prepared the TCRbeta library. TCRdb reanalysed the PCR reads using MiXCR and keeps one entry per CDR3 protein. The table shows about 980,000 distinct CDR3 sequences, with roughly 29% occurring only once. Specimen: PBMCs, mostly from graft donor cells, collected 360 days after TCRalphabeta/CD19-depleted stem cell transplant. These receptors originate from a boy in the first two years of life who had a stem cell transplant for SCID, so the T cells may come from the graft donor.

The chain links TRBV20-1 to TRBJ2-5; D is possibly TRBD2 (6 bases). Trimming took 2 bases from V and 1 from J, leaving 11 bases between them. Germline CDR1 DFQATT, CDR2 SNEGSKA (reference sequence). CDR3 size: 14 residues. The CDR3 is CSARSQGGQETQYF. The CDR3 region has the DNA TGCAGTGCTAGATCTCAGGGAGGCCAAGAGACCCAGTACTTC.

This clonotype was counted ten times or more. The rearrangement joins TRBV6-2 or TRBV6-3 to TRBJ1-1; D might be TRBD1 (6 bases). There are 14 residues in the CDR3. The V gene lost 3 bases and the J gene lost 4 bases, with 12 bases spanning the gap. Germline V lookup: CDR1 MNHEY, CDR2 SVGEGT. CDR3 in DNA: TGTGCCAGCAGTTATTCCAGGGGTTCCACTGAAGCTTTCTTT. Translating it yields CASSYSRGSTEAFF.

V and J are TRBV5-1 and TRBJ2-7; D assignment may be TRBD1 or TRBD2 (5 bases each). The germline V gene has CDR1 SGHRS and CDR2 YFSETQ. V was trimmed by 4 bases and J by 0 bases, leaving 14 bases between them. The CDR3 sequence is 15 residues long. CDR3 DNA sequence: TGCGCCAGCAGCCCTTGGGACCGACCCTCCTACGAGCAGTACTTC. As protein: CASSPWDRPSYEQYF. The whole variable domain, filled in from reference TRBV5-1 and TRBJ2-7, reads KAGVTQTPRYLIKTRGQQVTLSCSPISGHRSVSWYQQTPGQGLQFLFEYFSETQRNKGNFPGRFSGRQFSNSRSEMNVSTLELGDSALYLCASSPWDRPSYEQYFGPGTRLTVT.

The CDR3 here is CASSFQQGDTQYF. In DNA, the CDR3 is TGTGCCAGCAGTTTCCAACAGGGAGATACGCAGTATTTT. The chain combines TRBV12-3 or TRBV12-4 with TRBJ2-3, with a weak D call TRBD1 (6 bases). V lost 3 bases and J 5 bases, leaving 9 bases between the germline ends. This CDR3 comprises 13 residues.

J is TRBJ2-7 and V is TRBV2, with 7 bases lining up with TRBD1. V trimming: 10 bases; J trimming: 3 bases; junction bases outside the gene matches: 15. The CDR3 extends over 15 amino acids. From germline, CDR1 is SNHLY and CDR2 FYNNEI. DNA for the CDR3: TGTGCCATCTCGGAAGGGACAGAGCCCTTCTACGAGCAGTACTTC. It specifies CAISEGTEPFYEQYF.

The chain carries TRBV27 and TRBJ1-1, with D perhaps matching TRBD1 (6 bases). The CDR3 sequence is 14 residues long. Germline V lookup: CDR1 MNHEY, CDR2 SMNVEV (reference sequence). Deletions cut 5 bases from V and 8 bases from J, with 18 bases between. CDR3 region: CASSARERTEEAFF. Written as DNA, the CDR3 is TGTGCCAGCAGTGCCAGAGAACGGACAGAAGAAGCTTTCTTT.

J is TRBJ2-3 and V is TRBV7-4; 11 bases match TRBD2. The CDR3 extends over 19 amino acids. Germline V CDR1 and CDR2: SGHVT, SQSDAQ. V lost 6 bases and J lost 1; bases outside the gene matches: 15. The CDR3: CASSRQTRVLAGGTDTQYF. For the CDR3, the DNA is TGTGCCAGCAGTCGCCAAACCAGGGTACTAGCGGGGGGCACAGATACGCAGTATTTT.

This clonotype has only a few counts. This chain connects TRBV7-2 to TRBJ2-1; tentatively, D is TRBD2 (6 bases). V dropped 2 bases and J dropped 2 bases, with 10 bases sitting between them. The CDR3 runs to 15 residues. The germline V gene has CDR1 SGHTA and CDR2 FQGNSA. DNA for the CDR3: TGTGCCAGCAGCTTATCGGGGGTGGCCTACAATGAGCAGTTCTTC. Its translation: CASSLSGVAYNEQFF.

Ten or more counts support this clonotype. The J gene is TRBJ2-5, the V gene TRBV5-6, with TRBD2 identical over 9 bases. The CDR3 spans 14 residues. Germline V gene lookup returns CDR1 SGHDT and CDR2 YYEEEE. The trim removed 5 bases at V and 5 bases at J, leaving 7 bases unmatched. The CDR3 DNA is TGTGCCAGCAGTTTAGGAGCGGGGGGCGAGACCCAGTACTTC. It codes for CASSLGAGGETQYF.

The table lists this clonotype with a few counts. V gene TRBV10-3 combines with J gene TRBJ2-2; a weak D match, TRBD1 (6 bases). This CDR3 is 14 amino acids long. Trimming removed 7 bases at V and 3 bases at J, with 12 bases between. Germline values: CDR1 ENHRY, CDR2 SYGVKD. CDR3 DNA: TGTGCCATCAATCAGGGGACGGACACCGGGGAGCTGTTTTTT. Residues: CAINQGTDTGELFF.